This is a list of T cell receptor beta chains from one sample in a study of blood T cell repertoires in COVID-19. The protocol was immunoSEQ multiplex PCR, while the TCRdb copy is restricted to in-frame clones and leaves out a portion. This sample has about 170,000 clones, with over 80% found just once. The material sequenced was peripheral blood. Receptors were obtained from a woman of 80 years or more with COVID-19, enrolled during active disease. Each CDR3 is given with its conserved first and last residue. A D gene is named only where the DNA matches it firmly. Size is stated for part of the rows, as once, few or many counts, or as a class when the clone is expanded.

V	J	D	size	DNA	CDR3
TRBV29-1	TRBJ2-7	NA	few	TGCAGCGGGTCTATCTCGGGACTCACCTACGAGCAGTACTTC	CSGSISGLTYEQYF
TRBV10-3	TRBJ2-2	TRBD2	NA	TGTGCCAAAAGCGGGGGGCCCACGAACACCGGGGAGCTGTTTTTT	CAKSGGPTNTGELFF
TRBV4-1	TRBJ1-2	NA	NA	TGCGCCAGCAGCCAAGGGCAGTTGGCAGGGGCATACACCTTC	CASSQGQLAGAYTF
TRBV29-1	TRBJ1-4	NA	few	TGCAGCGTCCTAGGCTTGGGGGCCGGTGGGGAAAAACTGTTTTTT	CSVLGLGAGGEKLFF
TRBV7-9	TRBJ1-4	NA	NA	TGTGCCAGCAGCTTAGATGGTAGAGGGGGTGAAAAACTGTTTTTT	CASSLDGRGGEKLFF
TRBV5-4	TRBJ2-5	TRBD2	NA	TGTGCCAGCAGCTTGGGAGCGGGAAAAGGAGAGACCCAGTACTTC	CASSLGAGKGETQYF
TRBV7-9	TRBJ2-1	NA	NA	TGTGCCAGCAGGTCGGGGGGCCTGGGGCACAATGAGCAGTTCTTC	CASRSGGLGHNEQFF
TRBV6-6	TRBJ2-2	NA	NA	TGTGCCAGCAGTTACATCAGGTCCGGGGAGCTGTTTTTT	CASSYIRSGELFF
TRBV21-1	TRBJ2-7	NA	once	TGTGCCAGGCCTGGGGCAGGGATCCACGAGCAGTACTTC	CARPGAGIHEQYF
TRBV5-1	TRBJ2-1	NA	few	TGCGCCAGCAGCTTCTTATGGGATGGAGGGAATGAGCAGTTCTTC	CASSFLWDGGNEQFF
TRBV28	TRBJ1-5	TRBD1	NA	TGTGCCAGCAGTCCGGGGACAGGGGAAGGTCAGCCCCAGCATTTT	CASSPGTGEGQPQHF
TRBV5-1	TRBJ1-2	NA	NA	TGCGCCAGCAGCTTGGGAGGGGCAGGGGACTATGGCTACACCTTC	CASSLGGAGDYGYTF
TRBV5-1	TRBJ1-2	NA	NA	TGCGCCAGCAGGACAGCAACCAACTATGGCTACACCTTC	CASRTATNYGYTF
TRBV6-5	TRBJ2-7	NA	NA	TGTGCCAGCAGCCCCACTTCGCCCTACGAGCAGTACTTC	CASSPTSPYEQYF
TRBV4-1	TRBJ2-2	TRBD1	NA	TGCGCCAGCAGCCTCGGGACAGCGAACACCGGGGAGCTGTTTTTT	CASSLGTANTGELFF
TRBV6-5	TRBJ1-6	TRBD1	few	TGTGCCAGCAGTTACCCCCGGACAGGGTGGAATTCACCCCTCCACTTT	CASSYPRTGWNSPLHF
TRBV7-9	TRBJ2-7	NA	NA	TGTGCCAGCAGCTTACTCTACGAGCAGTACTTC	CASSLLYEQYF
TRBV7-9	TRBJ1-1	NA	NA	TGTGCCAGCAGCTTATTTGAGGGGGACACTGAAGCTTTCTTT	CASSLFEGDTEAFF
TRBV5-4	TRBJ1-5	NA	NA	TGTGCCAGCAGCCCGGGGGGTCAATCTCCTCAGCCCCAGCATTTT	CASSPGGQSPQPQHF
TRBV5-1	TRBJ1-2	TRBD1	NA	TGCGCCAGCAGCCCCTGGACAGGCCTTTTCTATGTCTACACCTTC	CASSPWTGLFYVYTF
TRBV20-1	TRBJ1-3	NA	NA	TGCAGTGCTAGTCGGGGGGCGCTTGGAAACACCATATATTTT	CSASRGALGNTIYF
TRBV28	TRBJ1-4	NA	NA	TGTGCCAGCAGTCCCCTTAGGCAGGGATCTGAAAAACTGTTTTTT	CASSPLRQGSEKLFF
TRBV13	TRBJ1-2	TRBD1	NA	TGTGCCAGCAGCCTCGGGACAGGGGAGGTCCTGTGGTATGGCTACACCTTC	CASSLGTGEVLWYGYTF
TRBV2	TRBJ2-3	TRBD2	NA	TGTGCCAGAGGCCTACTAGCGGGGGGCGGGGATACGCAGTATTTT	CARGLLAGGGDTQYF
TRBV28	TRBJ2-7	NA	NA	TGTGCCAGCAGTTTACTACGGGGTTCCTACGAGCAGTACTTC	CASSLLRGSYEQYF
TRBV5-6	TRBJ1-1	NA	NA	TGTGCCAGCAGCTTGTCAGGGCTGAAAGCTTTCTTT	CASSLSGLKAFF
TRBV6-5	TRBJ1-2	NA	NA	TGTGCCAGCGGGGCAGGACATGGCTACACCTTC	CASGAGHGYTF
TRBV11-3	TRBJ1-2	NA	NA	TGTGCCAGCAGCTCCGAGGGCAGGCGGGGAGGCTACACCTTC	CASSSEGRRGGYTF
TRBV27	TRBJ2-7	NA	NA	TGTGCCAGCAGTTTGTCCTCCCCAGGCCCCTACGAGCAGTACTTC	CASSLSSPGPYEQYF
TRBV9	TRBJ2-1	NA	NA	TGTGCCAGCAGCGTCGCAGGGGATGCCTACAATGAGCAGTTCTTC	CASSVAGDAYNEQFF
TRBV28	TRBJ1-2	NA	NA	TGTGCCAGCAGGTCGACAGGAGCTAACTATGGCTACACCTTC	CASRSTGANYGYTF
TRBV18	TRBJ2-2	NA	NA	TGTGCCAGCTCAAGCGGATTCGGGAACACCGGGGAGCTGTTTTTT	CASSSGFGNTGELFF
TRBV6-2/TRBV6-3	TRBJ2-5	TRBD2	NA	TGTGCCAGCAGCAACCCGGGCGGGGGACTCCAAGAGACCCAGTACTTC	CASSNPGGGLQETQYF
TRBV18	TRBJ2-7	TRBD1	NA	TGTGCCAGCTCACCCGGGACAGGGCCTTGGGAGCAGTACTTC	CASSPGTGPWEQYF
TRBV6-5	TRBJ1-3	NA	few	TGTGCCAGCAGTTCATTGGGGACTCTTTCTGGAAACACCATATATTTT	CASSSLGTLSGNTIYF
TRBV19	TRBJ2-4	TRBD2	NA	TGTGCCAGTGGACCGGACCGTGGGAGGGACATTCAGTACTTC	CASGPDRGRDIQYF
TRBV29-1	TRBJ2-2	TRBD2	NA	TGCAGCGCCGGGACTAGCGGCACCGGGGAGCTGTTTTTT	CSAGTSGTGELFF
TRBV19	TRBJ1-1	NA	NA	TGTGCCAGTAGAGTTCCAACGGGGAACACTGAAGCTTTCTTT	CASRVPTGNTEAFF
TRBV15	TRBJ1-4	TRBD1	NA	TGTGCCACCAGCAGGGACGACAGGGGGCGGGGTGAAAAACTGTTTTTT	CATSRDDRGRGEKLFF